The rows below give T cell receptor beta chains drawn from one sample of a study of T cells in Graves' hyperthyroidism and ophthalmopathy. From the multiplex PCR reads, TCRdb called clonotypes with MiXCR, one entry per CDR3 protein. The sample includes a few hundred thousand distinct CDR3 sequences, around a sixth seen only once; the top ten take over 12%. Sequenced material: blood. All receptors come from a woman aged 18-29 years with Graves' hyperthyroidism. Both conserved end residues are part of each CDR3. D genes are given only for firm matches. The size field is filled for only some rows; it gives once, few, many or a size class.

cdr3_nt: TGTGCCAGCAGTGAATTATCCGGGACCGAGCAGTACTTC
cdr3_aa: CASSELSGTEQYF
v_call: TRBV6-1
d_call: -
clone_size: many
j_call: TRBJ2-7
cdr3_length: 13

cdr3_nt: TGTGCCAGCTCACCACCGTTAACCTATACGCAGTATTTT
cdr3_aa: CASSPPLTYTQYF
v_call: TRBV18
d_call: -
clone_size: many
j_call: TRBJ2-3
cdr3_length: 13

cdr3_nt: TGTGCCAGCAGACCAGACCCAGGGTACACAGATACGCAGTATTTT
cdr3_aa: CASRPDPGYTDTQYF
v_call: TRBV6-1
d_call: -
clone_size: many
j_call: TRBJ2-3
cdr3_length: 15

cdr3_nt: TGTGCCAGCACCGGTGGTATGGGTGGCTACACCTTC
cdr3_aa: CASTGGMGGYTF
v_call: TRBV27
d_call: -
clone_size: -
j_call: TRBJ1-2
cdr3_length: 12

cdr3_nt: TGTGCCAGCGAGTTTAAATACGAGCAGTACTTC
cdr3_aa: CASEFKYEQYF
v_call: TRBV2
d_call: -
clone_size: -
j_call: TRBJ2-7
cdr3_length: 11

cdr3_nt: TGTGCCAGCAGTCTAGGGTACGGCACAGATACGCAGTATTTT
cdr3_aa: CASSLGYGTDTQYF
v_call: TRBV2
d_call: -
clone_size: many
j_call: TRBJ2-3
cdr3_length: 14

cdr3_nt: TGCGCCAGCAGCCAATTTCTAGGTGGGGTAACTGGAAATGAGCAGTTCTTC
cdr3_aa: CASSQFLGGVTGNEQFF
v_call: TRBV4-1
d_call: -
clone_size: -
j_call: TRBJ2-1
cdr3_length: 17

cdr3_nt: TGTGCCAGTACCCGCCAGGGGGCAACTAATCAGCCCCAGCATTTT
cdr3_aa: CASTRQGATNQPQHF
v_call: TRBV19
d_call: TRBD1
clone_size: many
j_call: TRBJ1-5
cdr3_length: 15

cdr3_nt: TGTGCCAGCAGTGGAGGCCTAGCGCCCCAAGAGACCCAGTACTTC
cdr3_aa: CASSGGLAPQETQYF
v_call: TRBV25-1
d_call: -
clone_size: few
j_call: TRBJ2-5
cdr3_length: 15

cdr3_nt: TGTGCCAGCAGCGTAGACAGCCGTTCCCTCCACTTT
cdr3_aa: CASSVDSRSLHF
v_call: TRBV9
d_call: -
clone_size: -
j_call: TRBJ1-6
cdr3_length: 12

cdr3_nt: TGCGCCAGCACCTTCAGTCATGGGGAGACCCAGTACTTC
cdr3_aa: CASTFSHGETQYF
v_call: TRBV4-1
d_call: -
clone_size: -
j_call: TRBJ2-5
cdr3_length: 13

cdr3_nt: TGCGCCAGCAGCTTGGTATGGACGAACACTGAAGCTTTCTTT
cdr3_aa: CASSLVWTNTEAFF
v_call: TRBV5-1
d_call: -
clone_size: -
j_call: TRBJ1-1
cdr3_length: 14

cdr3_nt: TGTGCCAGCAGCTTAGTTGAGTACAATGAGCAGTTCTTC
cdr3_aa: CASSLVEYNEQFF
v_call: TRBV7-2
d_call: -
clone_size: many
j_call: TRBJ2-1
cdr3_length: 13

cdr3_nt: TGTGCCAGCAGCCAGGGATCCGGCCTGAATTCACCCCTCCACTTT
cdr3_aa: CASSQGSGLNSPLHF
v_call: TRBV3-1
d_call: -
clone_size: few
j_call: TRBJ1-6
cdr3_length: 15

cdr3_nt: TGTGCCAGCAGCACCTGGCGAGAATCGAACACTGAAGCTTTCTTT
cdr3_aa: CASSTWRESNTEAFF
v_call: TRBV11-2
d_call: -
clone_size: many
j_call: TRBJ1-1
cdr3_length: 15

cdr3_nt: TGTGCCAGCAGCCACGCCCCTAGCGGGAGAGGTGCAGATACGCAGTATTTT
cdr3_aa: CASSHAPSGRGADTQYF
v_call: TRBV11-2
d_call: TRBD2
clone_size: -
j_call: TRBJ2-3
cdr3_length: 17

cdr3_nt: TGTGCCAGCAGCGTAGGAGGAGTCTCCTACGAGCAGTACTTC
cdr3_aa: CASSVGGVSYEQYF
v_call: TRBV9
d_call: -
clone_size: many
j_call: TRBJ2-7
cdr3_length: 14

cdr3_nt: TGTGCCAGCAGTTTCGCAGGGGTCCGTAATGAAAAACTGTTTTTT
cdr3_aa: CASSFAGVRNEKLFF
v_call: TRBV12-3/TRBV12-4
d_call: -
clone_size: many
j_call: TRBJ1-4
cdr3_length: 15

cdr3_nt: TGTGCCAGCTCACCACCGGGACGCATCTATGGCTACACCTTC
cdr3_aa: CASSPPGRIYGYTF
v_call: TRBV18
d_call: -
clone_size: few
j_call: TRBJ1-2
cdr3_length: 14

cdr3_nt: TGTGCCACCAGCCGACCCGGGACAGGGAATCAGCCCCAGCATTTT
cdr3_aa: CATSRPGTGNQPQHF
v_call: TRBV15
d_call: TRBD1
clone_size: many
j_call: TRBJ1-5
cdr3_length: 15